The clone carrying this T cell receptor (beta chain) was seen a handful of times. Antigen: not known. This entry comes from a study of cytomegalovirus exposure and HLA in healthy donors. Study context: According to later analysis, the same platform produced the approximately 120 validation and several hundred first-cohort repertoires.

Study observations and caveats: A subsequent analysis found that TCR clusters from the first cohort also tended to co-occur in the 90 to 150 validation repertoires, with roughly 95% of cluster scores above 0. Rarity marked most TCR sequences, yet some public TCRs occurred in many donors. Reported results showed that the classifier diagnosed cytomegalovirus status with high specificity and sensitivity.

Method: immunoSEQ multiplex PCR; TCRdb's copy keeps in-frame clones and lacks some. Counted here are around 300,000 clones, around 89% occurring once; the ten biggest clones make up about 0.9%. The sequence was collected from a woman between 18 and 30 years old in good health and CMV-seronegative. Sequencing input: PBMCs.

The CDR3 coding sequence is TGTGCCAGCAGGCGGGTAGCTCAGCCCCAGCATTTT. This translates into CASRRVAQPQHF. V usage is TRBV28 and J usage is TRBJ1-5, with D uncertain. Trimming cost V 6 bases and J 6 bases, with 9 bases left between them. The CDR3 loop spans 12 amino acids. Germline CDR1 and CDR2: MDHEN and SYDVKM.